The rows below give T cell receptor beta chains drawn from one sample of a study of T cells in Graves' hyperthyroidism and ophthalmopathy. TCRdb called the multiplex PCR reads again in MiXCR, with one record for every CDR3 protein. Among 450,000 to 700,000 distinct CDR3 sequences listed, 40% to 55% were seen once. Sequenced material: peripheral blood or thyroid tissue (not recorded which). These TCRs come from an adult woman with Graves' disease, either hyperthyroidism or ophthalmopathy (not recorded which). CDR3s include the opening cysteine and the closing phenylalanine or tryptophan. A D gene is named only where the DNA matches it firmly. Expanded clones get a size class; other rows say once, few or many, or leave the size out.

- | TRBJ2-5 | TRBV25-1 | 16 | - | CASSAISRGIQETQYF | TGTGCCAGCAGTGCTATATCTCGGGGGATCCAAGAGACCCAGTACTTC
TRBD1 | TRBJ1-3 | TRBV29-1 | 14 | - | CSGGTAIGGNTIYF | TGCAGCGGGGGGACAGCAATAGGAGGAAACACCATATATTTT
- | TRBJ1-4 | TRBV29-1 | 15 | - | CSVKIGMGTDEKLFF | TGCAGCGTTAAAATAGGGATGGGTACGGATGAAAAACTGTTTTTT
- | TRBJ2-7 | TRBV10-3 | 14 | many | CAIASPTGTYEQYF | TGTGCCATCGCCTCTCCTACGGGGACTTACGAGCAGTACTTC
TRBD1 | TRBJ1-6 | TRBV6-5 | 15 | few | CASSTRQGGNSPLHF | TGTGCCAGCAGTACAAGACAGGGTGGGAATTCACCCCTCCACTTT
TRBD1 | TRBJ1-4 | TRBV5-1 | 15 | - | CASSPEQGSSGKLFF | TGCGCCAGCAGCCCGGAACAGGGGAGCTCTGGAAAACTGTTTTTT
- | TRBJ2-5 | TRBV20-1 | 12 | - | CSAPEGGETQYF | TGCAGCGCCCCCGAGGGAGGCGAGACCCAGTACTTC
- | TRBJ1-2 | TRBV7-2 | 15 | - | CASSLQGLPYSGYTF | TGTGCCAGCAGCTTACAGGGGCTCCCCTATTCTGGCTACACCTTC
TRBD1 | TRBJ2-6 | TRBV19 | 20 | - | CASSILRGQGILSGANVLTF | TGTGCCAGTAGTATCCTTAGGGGACAGGGGATCCTCTCTGGGGCCAACGTCCTGACTTTC
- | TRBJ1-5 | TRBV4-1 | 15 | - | CASRLAGGLNQPQHF | TGCGCCAGCAGACTAGCGGGAGGGCTCAATCAGCCCCAGCATTTT
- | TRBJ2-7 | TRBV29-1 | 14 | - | CSVAGDMQFYEQYF | TGCAGCGTAGCAGGGGACATGCAATTTTACGAGCAGTACTTC
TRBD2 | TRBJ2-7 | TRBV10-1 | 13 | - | CARQTSASYEQYF | TGCGCCAGACAGACTAGCGCCTCCTACGAGCAGTACTTC
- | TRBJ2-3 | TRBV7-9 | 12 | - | CASSAIVGTQYF | TGTGCCAGCAGCGCGATAGTGGGTACGCAGTATTTT
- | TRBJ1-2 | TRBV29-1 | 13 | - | CSVSPQGRDGYTF | TGCAGCGTTAGCCCCCAGGGACGGGATGGCTACACCTTC
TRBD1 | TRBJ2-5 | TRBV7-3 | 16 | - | CASSLRTGVRGETQYF | TGTGCCAGCAGCTTAAGGACAGGTGTAAGGGGAGAGACCCAGTACTTC
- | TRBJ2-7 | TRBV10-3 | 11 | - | CANGVGYEQYF | TGTGCCAACGGGGTCGGGTACGAGCAGTACTTC
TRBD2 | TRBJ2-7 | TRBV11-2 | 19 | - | CASSLGTSGWARKFYEQYF | TGTGCCAGCAGCCTCGGGACTAGCGGGTGGGCCCGTAAATTCTACGAGCAGTACTTC
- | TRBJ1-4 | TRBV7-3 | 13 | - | CASSLFGDEKLFF | TGTGCCAGCAGCTTATTCGGGGATGAAAAACTGTTTTTT
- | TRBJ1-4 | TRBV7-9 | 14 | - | CASSSWTGAEKLFF | TGTGCCAGCAGCTCCTGGACCGGTGCAGAAAAACTGTTTTTT
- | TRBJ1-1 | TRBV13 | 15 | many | CASSPHRAMNTEAFF | TGTGCCAGCAGCCCACACAGGGCGATGAACACTGAAGCTTTCTTT
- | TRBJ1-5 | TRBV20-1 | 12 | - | CSARDFNQPQHF | TGCAGTGCTAGGGACTTCAATCAGCCCCAGCATTTT
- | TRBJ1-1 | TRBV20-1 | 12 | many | CSATLTGTEAFF | TGCAGTGCTACGCTAACGGGCACTGAAGCTTTCTTT
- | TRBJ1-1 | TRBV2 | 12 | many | CASRPGEGRTFF | TGTGCCAGCAGGCCGGGGGAAGGGCGGACTTTCTTT
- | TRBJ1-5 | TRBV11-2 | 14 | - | CASSSERYNQPQHF | TGTGCCAGCAGCTCCGAAAGGTACAATCAGCCCCAGCATTTT
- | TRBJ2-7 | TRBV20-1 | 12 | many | CSVGEKRYEQYF | TGCAGTGTCGGCGAAAAGAGGTACGAGCAGTACTTC
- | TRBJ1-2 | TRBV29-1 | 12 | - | CSLGPGPNGYTF | TGCAGCTTAGGGCCAGGGCCAAACGGCTACACCTTC
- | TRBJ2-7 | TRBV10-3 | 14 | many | CAITRAGNDYEQYF | TGTGCCATCACACGAGCTGGGAACGACTACGAGCAGTACTTC
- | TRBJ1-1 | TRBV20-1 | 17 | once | CSASPSGDTPAETEAFF | TGCAGTGCTAGTCCGTCAGGGGACACCCCCGCGGAGACTGAAGCTTTCTTT
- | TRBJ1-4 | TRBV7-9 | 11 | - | CASTDREKLFF | TGTGCCAGCACCGACCGGGAAAAACTGTTTTTT
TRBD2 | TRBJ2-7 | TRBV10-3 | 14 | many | CAISAGLASYEQYF | TGTGCCATCAGTGCGGGACTAGCGTCCTACGAGCAGTACTTC
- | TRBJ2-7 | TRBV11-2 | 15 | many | CASSLELVLGYEHYF | TGTGCCAGCAGCTTAGAGCTAGTCCTCGGGTACGAGCATTACTTC
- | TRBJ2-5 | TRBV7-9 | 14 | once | CASSLGVGQAAQYF | TGTGCCAGCAGCTTAGGCGTGGGGCAGGCGGCCCAGTACTTC
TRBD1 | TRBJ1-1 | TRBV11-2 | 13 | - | CASSGGQGYKCSF | TGTGCCAGCAGCGGGGGACAGGGTTACAAATGTTCATTT
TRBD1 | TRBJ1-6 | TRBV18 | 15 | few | CASSPEGQGRSPLHF | TGTGCCAGCTCACCAGAAGGACAGGGCAGATCACCCCTCCACTTT
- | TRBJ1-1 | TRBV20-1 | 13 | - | CSALTVGNTEAFF | TGCAGTGCCCTAACTGTCGGGAACACTGAAGCTTTCTTT
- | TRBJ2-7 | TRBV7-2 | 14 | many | CASSLAGVEYEQYF | TGTGCCAGCAGCTTAGCGGGGGTTGAATACGAGCAGTACTTC
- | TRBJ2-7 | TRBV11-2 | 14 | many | CASSLDGNFYEQYF | TGTGCCAGCAGCTTAGATGGGAATTTCTACGAGCAGTACTTC
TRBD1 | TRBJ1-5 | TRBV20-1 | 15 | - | CSAKEGQGGGQPQHF | TGCAGTGCTAAAGAGGGACAGGGCGGCGGTCAGCCCCAGCATTTT
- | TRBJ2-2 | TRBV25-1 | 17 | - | CASSELDGRQNTGELFF | TGTGCCAGCAGTGAATTGGACGGGAGACAGAACACCGGGGAGCTGTTTTTT
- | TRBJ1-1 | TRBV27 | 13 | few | CASSNVPMTEAFF | TGTGCCAGCAGTAACGTCCCAATGACTGAAGCTTTCTTT
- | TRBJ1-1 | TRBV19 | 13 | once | CATRLGGNTEAFF | TGTGCCACCCGGCTCGGGGGGAACACTGAAGCTTTCTTT
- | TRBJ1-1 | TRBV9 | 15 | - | CASSVSSSVGTEAFF | TGTGCCAGCTCGGTCTCGAGCTCCGTGGGCACTGAAGCTTTCTTT
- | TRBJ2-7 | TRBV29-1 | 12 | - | CSVARVGSEQYF | TGCAGCGTTGCGAGGGTAGGAAGCGAGCAGTACTTC
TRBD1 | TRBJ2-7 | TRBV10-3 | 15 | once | CASSYRQGGTDEQYF | TGTGCCAGCAGTTACAGACAGGGGGGTACAGACGAGCAGTACTTC
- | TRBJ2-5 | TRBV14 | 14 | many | CASSVGQRSETQYF | TGTGCCAGCAGCGTAGGACAGCGTTCAGAGACCCAGTACTTC
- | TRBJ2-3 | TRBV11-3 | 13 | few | CASSPGLADTQYF | TGTGCCAGCAGCCCAGGGTTGGCAGATACGCAGTATTTT
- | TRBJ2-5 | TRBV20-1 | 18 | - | CSARDLFGLDSHLETQYF | TGCAGTGCTAGAGATCTTTTTGGCTTGGACAGCCACTTGGAGACCCAGTACTTC
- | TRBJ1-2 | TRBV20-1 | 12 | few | CSARGVVYGYTF | TGCAGTGCTCGGGGTGTTGTCTATGGCTACACCTTC